A selection of T cell receptor beta chains follows, all from one sample in a study of blood T cell repertoires in COVID-19. Profiled with immunoSEQ multiplex PCR; TCRdb holds only in-frame clones, not every one. Of over 300,000 clones listed, almost 90% are singletons. The sample comprised peripheral blood. The source is a man between 18 and 35 years old with active or convalescent COVID-19. The CDR3 runs from the conserved cysteine through the conserved F or W. The order of the fields is V gene, D gene, J gene, CDR3 DNA, CDR3 protein. A D gene is named only where the DNA matches it firmly.

V gene: TRBV27; D gene: NA; J gene: TRBJ1-2; CDR3 DNA: TGTGCCAGCAGTTTCAGGGTAACCTATGGCTACACCTTC; CDR3 protein: CASSFRVTYGYTF
V gene: TRBV28; D gene: TRBD2; J gene: TRBJ2-1; CDR3 DNA: TGTGCCAGCAGACCTAGCGGGGGCTCCTACAATGAGCAGTTCTTC; CDR3 protein: CASRPSGGSYNEQFF
V gene: TRBV28; D gene: NA; J gene: TRBJ1-6; CDR3 DNA: TGTGCCAGCAGCCAGGGCAGTACCCTACTTTTGGCCCTCCACTTT; CDR3 protein: CASSQGSTLLLALHF
V gene: TRBV9; D gene: NA; J gene: TRBJ1-2; CDR3 DNA: TGTGCCAGCAGCGTAGGGGGCTTTGGCTACACCTTC; CDR3 protein: CASSVGGFGYTF
V gene: TRBV11-2; D gene: TRBD1; J gene: TRBJ1-1; CDR3 DNA: TGTGCCAGCAGCTTAGTGACAGGGATCACTGAAGCTTTCTTT; CDR3 protein: CASSLVTGITEAFF
V gene: TRBV29-1; D gene: TRBD1; J gene: TRBJ1-4; CDR3 DNA: TGCAGCGCAGGGGGGGGCGTGGGGAATGAAAAACTGTTTTTT; CDR3 protein: CSAGGGVGNEKLFF
V gene: TRBV5-5; D gene: NA; J gene: TRBJ2-6; CDR3 DNA: TGTGCCAGCAGCTTGGTCCTTGGGGCCAACGTGCTGACTTTC; CDR3 protein: CASSLVLGANVLTF
V gene: TRBV19; D gene: TRBD1; J gene: TRBJ1-4; CDR3 DNA: TGTGCCAGTAGTGTGACAGGGGGCCGGGGACCGACTAATGAAAAACTGTTTTTT; CDR3 protein: CASSVTGGRGPTNEKLFF
V gene: TRBV25-1; D gene: TRBD1; J gene: TRBJ1-1; CDR3 DNA: TGTGCCAGCAGTTTCGGGACAGGGACTGAAGCTTTCTTT; CDR3 protein: CASSFGTGTEAFF
V gene: TRBV9; D gene: TRBD2; J gene: TRBJ2-6; CDR3 DNA: TGTGCCAGCAGCCCGCGGGGGGACACTGGGGCCAACGTCCTGACTTTC; CDR3 protein: CASSPRGDTGANVLTF
V gene: TRBV24-1; D gene: NA; J gene: TRBJ2-7; CDR3 DNA: TGTGCCACCAGTGATTTGCAGGGGGACGGGAGGGCCTTTCTACTCAAGCAGTACTTC; CDR3 protein: CATSDLQGDGRAFLLKQYF
V gene: TRBV4-3; D gene: NA; J gene: TRBJ1-4; CDR3 DNA: TGCGCCAGCAGCCAAGGGTCAGGGAATGAAAAACTGTTTTTT; CDR3 protein: CASSQGSGNEKLFF
V gene: TRBV24-1; D gene: TRBD1; J gene: TRBJ1-5; CDR3 DNA: TGTGCCACCAGTGACGGGACAGAACTTAGCAATCAGCCCCAGCATTTT; CDR3 protein: CATSDGTELSNQPQHF
V gene: TRBV19; D gene: TRBD1; J gene: TRBJ1-5; CDR3 DNA: TGTGCCAGTAGTCGTCCCGGGACAGGGTGGGGTCAGCCCCAGCATTTT; CDR3 protein: CASSRPGTGWGQPQHF
V gene: TRBV9; D gene: NA; J gene: TRBJ2-3; CDR3 DNA: TGTGCCAGCAGCTTCCGCCTCGGGGGTGGCACAGATACGCAGTATTTT; CDR3 protein: CASSFRLGGGTDTQYF